This T cell receptor (beta chain) was identified in a study of blood T cell repertoires in COVID-19. The V segment lost 2 bases and the J segment 5 bases; nucleotides outside the gene matches: 8. The CDR3 consists of 16 residues. Germline assignment: CDR1 KGHDR and CDR2 SFDVKD. TCRdb's table, derived via immunoSEQ multiplex PCR, lists solely in-frame clones and lacks some. The data contain more than 40,000 clones, about nine tenths of them singletons. The J gene is TRBJ2-1, the V gene TRBV24-1; 7 bases are shared with TRBD1. The sequence came from a man in his sixties or seventies with acute or convalescent COVID-19. Source material: peripheral blood. CDR3 in amino acids: CATSDSTRTGHNEQFF. CDR3 nucleotide sequence: TGTGCCACCAGTGATTCGACTCGGACAGGTCACAATGAGCAGTTCTTC.